These T cell receptor beta chains were read from a single sample in a study of T cells after yellow fever vaccination. TCRdb ran MiXCR on the 5' RACE reads and lists one entry per CDR3 protein. The data show some 600,000 distinct CDR3 sequences, over 9% seen once. This sample comprised PBMCs, obtained on the day of the yellow fever booster vaccination. The source of these receptors is a man aged 30 to 39 who received the YFV17D yellow fever vaccine. Each CDR3 is given without its conserved first and last residue.

>TRBV7-9
AATGTSSYEQY
>TRBV20-1
SARFSGSSDNEQF
>TRBV7-7
ASSQLAGALETQY
>TRBV20-1
SAQRDRGPTDTQY
>TRBV5-4
ASSLVGQGVGQKLF
>TRBV20-1
SAATGGSTGELF
>TRBV6-6
ASRNADRQAF
>TRBV4-2
ASSQVGREHTGELF
>TRBV27
ASSTPGEVGEQF
>TRBV7-2
ATSTGRNSPLH
>TRBV10-3
AITDGGGGYT
>TRBV7-8
ASSLVLGGFVETQY
>TRBV23-1
AGSPETGSIDEQF
>TRBV6-1
ASRLTGSGNTIY
>TRBV5-4
ASSFQKETQY
>TRBV11-2
ASSLGARQPQH
>TRBV12-3/TRBV12-4
ASSLALLNNGDTEAF
>TRBV5-1
ASSLVWGTEQY
>TRBV20-1
SAPGTSGVRKETQY
>TRBV19
ASSISPLGEQY
>TRBV5-1
ASSLETYSYNEQF
>TRBV4-3
ASSQEAGRAVIQY
>TRBV11-2
ASSPTSGGSYEQY
>TRBV6-1
ASRPGGANNEQF
>TRBV19
ASSIGASASQETQY
>TRBV27
ASKRTGGYSSYEQY
>TRBV20-1
SARTPGVSYEQY
>TRBV4-3
ASSQDISPGELF
>TRBV5-5
ASSFGTGDPYEQY
>TRBV29-1
SVERAPRTQY
>TRBV6-6
ASSLGAGTLH
>TRBV6-5
ASSYSAGGQPQH
>TRBV19
ASSMGGGRNYNEQF
>TRBV7-9
ASSLGVFYEQY
>TRBV3-1
ASSQTSNEQF
>TRBV19
ASSVTSGTLISTDTQY
>TRBV20-1
SARGQGDHSPLH
>TRBV5-6
ASIKWGLGY
>TRBV5-1
ASSLDIAGGRDEQF
>TRBV5-1
ASSFLAQSSYNEQF
>TRBV7-2
ASSPAPGPLETQY
>TRBV2
ASRTGTGVDTQY
>TRBV28
ASSRRAGGAFNEQF
>TRBV27
ASSTGAGNTIY
>TRBV5-4
ASSPAGLAGADTQY
>TRBV18
ASSPKRGQGVRAYNEQF
>TRBV6-2/TRBV6-3
ASTRTGGPEYIQY
>TRBV20-1
SARDGTGTNYEQY
>TRBV20-1
SASKRDSWANTGELF
>TRBV3-1
ASYSGGGGTGELF
>TRBV27
ASSPRSFTEAF